Included here is one T cell receptor (beta chain) sequence, with context. Its antigen remains unidentified. The data originate from a study of cytomegalovirus exposure and HLA in healthy donors. Whole-study findings and limits: As a later analysis showed, a missense DCLRE1C variant was linked to trimming of TCR beta V- and J-genes. About 87% or about 30% of the time was how often most TCR beta V segments were productive, according to an earlier analysis. The study labeled 150 to 200 TCR beta chains cytomegalovirus-associated.

Samples came from healthy bone marrow donors. CDR3 size: 14 residues. Germline CDR1 is MDHEN and CDR2 is SYDVKM. V lost 2 bases and J 7 bases, leaving 12 bases between the germline ends. PCR involved 60 Vbeta and 13 Jbeta primers. Repertoires were generated with immunoSEQ multiplex PCR, while TCRdb's copy carries only in-frame clones and drops some. The data hold 95,000 or so clones, with about 76% observed a single time. This TCR derives from a woman aged 70-85 years in good health and CMV-seropositive. Input material: PBMCs. J is TRBJ1-5 and V is TRBV28; perhaps TRBD1 as D (5 bases). The CDR3 protein is CASSLPGYGQPQHF. CDR3 coding DNA: TGTGCCAGCAGTTTACCAGGGTATGGGCAGCCCCAGCATTTT.